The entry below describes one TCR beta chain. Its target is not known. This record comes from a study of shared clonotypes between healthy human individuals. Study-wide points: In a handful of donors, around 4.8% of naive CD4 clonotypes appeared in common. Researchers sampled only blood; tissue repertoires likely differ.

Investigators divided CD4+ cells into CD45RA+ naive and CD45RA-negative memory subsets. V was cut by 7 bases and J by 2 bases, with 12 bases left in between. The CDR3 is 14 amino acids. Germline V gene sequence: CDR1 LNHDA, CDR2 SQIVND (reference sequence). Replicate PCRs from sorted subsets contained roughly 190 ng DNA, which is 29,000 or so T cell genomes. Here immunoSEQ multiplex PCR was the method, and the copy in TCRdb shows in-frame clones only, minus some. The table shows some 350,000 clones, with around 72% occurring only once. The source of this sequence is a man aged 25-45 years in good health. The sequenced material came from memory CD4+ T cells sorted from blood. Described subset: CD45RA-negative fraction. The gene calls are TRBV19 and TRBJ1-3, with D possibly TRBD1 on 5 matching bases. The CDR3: CASTSGAAGNTIYF. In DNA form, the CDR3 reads TGTGCCAGTACAAGTGGGGCGGCTGGAAACACCATATATTTT.